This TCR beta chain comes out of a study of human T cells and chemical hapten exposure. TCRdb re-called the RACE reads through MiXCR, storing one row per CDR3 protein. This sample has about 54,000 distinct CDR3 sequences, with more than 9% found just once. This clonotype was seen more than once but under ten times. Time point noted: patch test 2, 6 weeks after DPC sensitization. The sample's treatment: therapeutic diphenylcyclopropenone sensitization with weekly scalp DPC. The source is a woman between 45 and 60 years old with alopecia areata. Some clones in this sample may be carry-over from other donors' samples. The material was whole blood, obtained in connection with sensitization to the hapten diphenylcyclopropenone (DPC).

DNA for the CDR3: TGTGCCAGCAGTCGAGCGGGAGGAACCTACGAGCAGTACTTC. Translated, it gives CASSRAGGTYEQYF. The chain employs TRBV12-3 or TRBV12-4 and TRBJ2-7; 9 bases line up with TRBD2. V trimming: 5 bases; J trimming: 2 bases; junction bases outside the gene matches: 4. The CDR3 spans 14 residues.